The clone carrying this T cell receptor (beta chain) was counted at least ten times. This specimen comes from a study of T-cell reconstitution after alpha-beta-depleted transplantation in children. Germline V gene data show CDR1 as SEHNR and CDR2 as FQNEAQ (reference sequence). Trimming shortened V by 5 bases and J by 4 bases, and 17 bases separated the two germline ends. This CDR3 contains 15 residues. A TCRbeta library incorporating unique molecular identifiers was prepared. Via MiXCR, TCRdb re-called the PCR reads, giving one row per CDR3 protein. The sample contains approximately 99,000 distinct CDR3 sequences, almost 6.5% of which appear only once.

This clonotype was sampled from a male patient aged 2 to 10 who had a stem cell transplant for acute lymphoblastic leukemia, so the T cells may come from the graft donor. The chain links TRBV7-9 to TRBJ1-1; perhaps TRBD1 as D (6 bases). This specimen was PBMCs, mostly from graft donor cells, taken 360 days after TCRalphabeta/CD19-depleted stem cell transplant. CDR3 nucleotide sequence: TGTGCCAGCAGCCTCTCGACAGGACTCGGCACTGAAGCTTTCTTT. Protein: CASSLSTGLGTEAFF.